This TCR beta chain was sequenced for a study of T-cell memory formation after mild COVID-19. Study-wide background: TCR clusters largely stayed donor specific. Points from the study as a whole: Day 15 to 85 contracting clones showed balanced CD4/CD8; later expanders leaned CD4+. Specificity for SARS-CoV-2 was not confirmed among the second-wave clones peaking on day 37.

Employing constant-segment primers, 5'RACE generated TCR alpha and TCR beta cDNA libraries bearing sample barcodes and UMIs. TCRdb passed the 5' RACE reads through MiXCR, listing each CDR3 protein once. Of roughly 190,000 distinct CDR3 sequences in the sample, 25% to 35% were seen once. This clonotype is a singleton in its sample. Its antigen is not identified. V was pared by 3 bases and J by 8 bases, with 4 bases of the junction left unmatched. This CDR3 is 14 amino acids long. Germline values: CDR1 LGHDT, CDR2 YNNKEL (reference sequence). The chain is built from TRBV3-1 and TRBJ2-2, with 9 bases identical to TRBD2. The receptor was derived from an adult woman who had mild COVID-19 (a few samples of this study predate the infection). Cell type and time point are not known. Sequencing was carried out using PBMCs or a T cell subset sorted from them (not recorded which). In DNA, the CDR3 is TGTGCCAGCAGCCAGGGAACTAGCGGGGGGGAGCTGTTTTTT. It is translated as CASSQGTSGGELFF.